These 14 T cell receptor beta chains were sequenced from one sample in a study of cytomegalovirus exposure and HLA in healthy donors. It was with 60 Vbeta and 13 Jbeta primers that the PCR ran. Produced via immunoSEQ multiplex PCR; TCRdb's table is partial and in-frame only. The sample shows around 110,000 clones, approximately 80% of them seen only once. Sequenced sample: PBMCs. The receptors originated from a man aged 55 to 70 in good health and CMV-seronegative.

V and J are TRBV7-2 and TRBJ1-1, with TRBD1 identical over 11 bases. Germline V gives CDR1 SGHTA, CDR2 FQGNSA. This CDR3 comprises 18 residues. With V trimmed by 5 bases and J by 0 bases, 11 bases remained unmatched. CDR3 bases: TGTGCCAGCAGCCCGCAGATTCGGGACAGGGGGATGAACACTGAAGCTTTCTTT. Its translation is CASSPQIRDRGMNTEAFF.

As DNA, the CDR3 is TGTGCCAGCAGCACGGGACACCGAGGGAATAATGAAAAACTGTTTTTT. Translated, it gives CASSTGHRGNNEKLFF. The rearrangement joins TRBV5-5 to TRBJ1-4; TRBD1 might be the D (6 bases). V lost 4 bases and J 4 bases, leaving 17 bases between the germline ends. The CDR3 length is 16 residues. CDR1 and CDR2 (germline): SGHKS, YYEKEE (reference sequence).

The chain has TRBV25-1 and TRBJ1-3; tentative D call: TRBD1 (5 bases). Germline lookup yields CDR1 MGHDK and CDR2 SYGVNS. V was pared by 4 bases and J by 4 bases, with 8 bases between. The length of the CDR3 is 13 residues. The CDR3 nucleotides read TGTGCCAGCAGTGGGGGCGCAGGAAACACCATATATTTT. It is translated as CASSGGAGNTIYF.

The sample holds a few counts of this clone. J is TRBJ1-2 and V is TRBV7-2, with TRBD1 matching over 9 bases. V lost 5 bases, J lost 0 bases, and 7 bases stayed unmatched. Germline V gives CDR1 SGHTA, CDR2 FQGNSA. CDR3 length: 16 amino acids. CDR3 nucleotides: TGTGCCAGCAGCCAGGGAGGGACAGGGACTAACTATGGCTACACCTTC. It encodes CASSQGGTGTNYGYTF.

The chain couples TRBV11-1 to TRBJ2-1, with TRBD2 matching over 12 bases. V lost 2 bases, J lost 6 bases, and 8 bases stayed unmatched. The CDR3 contains 17 residues. Per germline, CDR1 SGHAT and CDR2 FQDESV (reference sequence). CDR3 DNA: TGTGCCAGCAGCTTATTACTAGCGGGGGGCCAGGGCAATGAGCAGTTCTTC. It codes for CASSLLLAGGQGNEQFF.

This clone was recorded only once. This rearrangement joins TRBV10-3 to TRBJ1-1, with TRBD1 matching 8 bases. The CDR3 runs 12 residues. Germline CDR1 is ENHRY and CDR2 is SYGVKD. V lost 7 bases to trimming and J lost 9 bases; unmatched junction nucleotides: 7. The CDR3 DNA is TGTGCCATCACCCCGACAGGGGCGAAAGCTTTCTTT. It is translated as CAITPTGAKAFF.

This sequence joins TRBV5-8 and TRBJ1-2, with D perhaps matching TRBD1 (5 bases). The V end lost 3 bases, the J end lost 8 bases, and 11 bases lay between the germline ends. CDR1 and CDR2 (germline): SGHTS, YDEGEE. The CDR3 consists of 12 residues. The CDR3: CASSSRVSGYTF. In nucleotides, the CDR3 is TGTGCCAGCAGCTCCAGGGTATCCGGCTACACCTTC. Full variable domain (rest looked up from reference TRBV5-8 and TRBJ1-2): EAGVTQSPTHLIKTRGQQATLRCSPISGHTSVYWYQQALGLGLQFLLWYDEGEERNRGNFPPRFSGRQFPNYSSELNVNALELEDSALYLCASSSRVSGYTFGSGTRLTVV.

The rearrangement joins TRBV7-2 to TRBJ2-3; D is undetermined. V shed 4 bases and J shed 1 base, with 6 bases lying between them. This CDR3 is 13 amino acids long. Germline loops: CDR1 SGHTA, CDR2 FQGNSA. CDR3 bases: TGTGCCAGCAGCTCCCAGGGCACAGATACGCAGTATTTT. Translating it yields CASSSQGTDTQYF.

This chain joins TRBV6-5 and TRBJ1-2; TRBD1 might be the D (5 bases). Deletions cut 0 bases from V and 6 bases from J, with 14 bases between. Germline assignment: CDR1 MNHEY and CDR2 SVGAGI. The CDR3 length is 15 residues. CDR3 coding DNA: TGTGCCAGCAGTTACTCGTGGGGGGAACGGGATGGCTACACCTTC. This codes for CASSYSWGERDGYTF.

The gene calls are TRBV27 and TRBJ2-5; 7 bases fit TRBD1. The CDR3 loop spans 17 amino acids. Per germline, CDR1 MNHEY and CDR2 SMNVEV (reference sequence). Germline trimming cut 0 bases from V and 5 bases from J; bases unmatched to any gene: 12. The CDR3 loop reads CASSLSSTQGFGETQYF. CDR3 coding DNA: TGTGCCAGCAGTTTATCCAGTACACAGGGGTTTGGGGAGACCCAGTACTTC.

The chain carries TRBV9 and TRBJ1-3; 8 nucleotides line up with TRBD1. Trimming took 0 bases from V and 4 from J; bases not matched to a gene: 0. Germline V gives CDR1 SGDLS, CDR2 YYNGEE. The length of the CDR3 is 14 residues. The CDR3 here is CASSVAGGGNTIYF. The CDR3 DNA is TGTGCCAGCAGCGTAGCAGGGGGCGGAAACACCATATATTTT. The variable domain in full, with the rest retrieved from reference TRBV9 and TRBJ1-3, is DSGVTQTPKHLITATGQRVTLRCSPRSGDLSVYWYQQSLDQGLQFLIQYYNGEERAKGNILERFSAQQFPDLHSELNLSSLELGDSALYFCASSVAGGGNTIYFGEGSWLTVV.

The chain employs TRBV6-1 and TRBJ2-7, with 9 nucleotides matching TRBD1. This CDR3 comprises 14 residues. Germline trimming cut 7 bases from V and 1 base from J; bases unmatched to any gene: 5. Germline-derived CDR1 and CDR2 are MNHNS and SASEGT. The CDR3 DNA reads TGTGCCAGCAAGCCGGGACAGGGTTCCTACGAGCAGTACGTC. Encoded protein: CASKPGQGSYEQYV.

The V call is TRBV18, the J call TRBJ1-5, with D possibly being TRBD1 (6 bases). The germline V gene encodes CDR1 KGHSH and CDR2 LQKENI. V was pared by 6 bases and J by 0 bases, with 18 bases between. The CDR3 runs 17 residues. DNA for the CDR3: TGTGCCAGCTCCCCCGGGACAAGTGCTTATAGCAATCAGCCCCAGCATTTT. Its protein product is CASSPGTSAYSNQPQHF.

This chain uses TRBV7-3 with TRBJ2-7; weak D call: TRBD1 (6 bases). The germline gives CDR1 SGHTA, CDR2 FQGTGA. V was trimmed by 5 bases and J by 0 bases, leaving 14 bases between them. This CDR3 spans 15 amino acids. The CDR3 here is CASSEGGVGSYEQYF. CDR3 bases: TGTGCCAGCAGCGAAGGGGGAGTTGGCTCCTACGAGCAGTACTTC.